A single sample gave rise to the 10 T cell receptor beta chains below, sequenced in a study of cytomegalovirus exposure and HLA in healthy donors. The PCR ran on 60 Vbeta and 13 Jbeta primers. Measured with immunoSEQ multiplex PCR; TCRdb has only the in-frame clones, and not every one. The profile shows some 140,000 clones, approximately 80% of them singletons. Sequencing was performed on PBMCs. These receptors all stem from a man aged 35 to 55 in good health and CMV-seronegative.

The rearrangement links TRBV25-1 to TRBJ2-5; D may be TRBD2 (6 bases). In germline, CDR1 is MGHDK, CDR2 SYGVNS. With 1 base removed from V and 1 base from J, the gap between germline ends came to 7 bases. The CDR3 has 14 residues. The CDR3 DNA reads TGTGCCAGCAGTGAATTCGGGGGCCAAGAGACCCAGTACTTC. It is translated as CASSEFGGQETQYF.

The rearrangement joins TRBV5-4 to TRBJ2-7, with no clear D. Germline V gene sequence: CDR1 SGHNT, CDR2 YYREEE (reference sequence). This CDR3 is built from 15 residues. Trimming removed 2 bases from V and 7 bases from J, with 19 bases in between. For the CDR3, the DNA is TGTGCCAGCAGCTTTCGAGACTCTCTATCATGGGAGCAGTACTTC. Amino acids: CASSFRDSLSWEQYF.

This clone has just a few counts. The chain is built from TRBV5-4 and TRBJ1-2; D gene unclear. CDR1 and CDR2 (germline): SGHNT, YYREEE (reference sequence). Between the trimmed V and J ends, which lost 4 bases and 5 bases, there was a span of 21 bases. The length of the CDR3 is 16 residues. The DNA for the CDR3 is TGTGCCAGCAGCCCAGCTTCGCGGGGTGGACGGTATGGCTACACCTTC. Protein sequence: CASSPASRGGRYGYTF.

This sequence joins TRBV11-3 and TRBJ2-7; D possibly corresponds to TRBD2 (5 bases). CDR1 is SGHNT and CDR2 is YENEEA in the germline V gene. V was clipped by 5 bases and J by 0 bases, with 8 bases between them. CDR3 length equals 13 residues. Here the CDR3 reads CASSRSGSYEQYF. The CDR3 DNA is TGTGCCAGCAGCAGAAGCGGCTCCTACGAGCAGTACTTC.

The chain recombines TRBV30 with TRBJ2-3; D ambiguous. The CDR3 is 13 residues long. V was shortened by 0 bases and J by 3 bases, with 7 bases between the two germline ends. Germline V gives CDR1 GTSNPN, CDR2 SVGIG (reference sequence). The CDR3 loop is CAWSVLGTDTQYF. The DNA of the CDR3 is TGTGCCTGGAGTGTACTCGGGACAGATACGCAGTATTTT.

The J gene is TRBJ1-1, the V gene TRBV11-3; tentative D call: TRBD1 (5 bases). V lost 1 base, J lost 8 bases, and 8 bases lay in between. Germline-derived CDR1 and CDR2 are SGHNT and YENEEA. The CDR3 extends over 12 amino acids. As DNA, the CDR3 is TGTGCCAGCAGCTTAGGCGGGGGAGAAGCTTTCTTT. Translated, it gives CASSLGGGEAFF.

This clone was counted once. The chain recombines TRBV5-1 with TRBJ1-2; 8 bases fit TRBD1. This CDR3 comprises 11 residues. With 4 bases clipped from V and 7 bases from J, the junction kept 0 bases outside the gene matches. CDR1 and CDR2 from the germline V gene are SGHRS and YFSETQ. For the CDR3, the DNA is TGCGCCAGCAGCGGGACAGGTGGCTACACCTTC. This sequence encodes CASSGTGGYTF.

The chain employs TRBV10-3 and TRBJ2-2; possible D gene TRBD1, 5 bases. The CDR3 sequence is 12 residues long. The germline CDR1 and CDR2 sequences are ENHRY and SYGVKD. V shed 7 bases and J shed 4 bases, with 7 bases lying between them. CDR3 nucleotides: TGTGCCATCATGCAGGGCACCGGGGAGCTGTTTTTT. Translating it yields CAIMQGTGELFF.

This rearrangement joins TRBV11-2 to TRBJ1-2; no clear D gene. V was cut by 5 bases and J by 7 bases, with 11 bases left in between. This CDR3 comprises 12 residues. The V gene's germline CDR1 is SGHAT and CDR2 FQNNGV. CDR3 DNA sequence: TGTGCCAGCAGCCAGACTAGGCCTGGCTACACCTTC. Protein: CASSQTRPGYTF.

The chain employs TRBV9 and TRBJ2-7, with D tentatively TRBD2 (5 bases). The CDR3 contains 16 residues. Germline-derived CDR1 and CDR2 are SGDLS and YYNGEE. With 0 bases removed from V and 0 bases from J, the gap between germline ends came to 13 bases. Written as DNA, the CDR3 is TGTGCCAGCAGCGTAGGAGCCGGGGTCAACTCCTACGAGCAGTACTTC. Protein sequence: CASSVGAGVNSYEQYF. Drawing the rest from reference TRBV9 and TRBJ2-7, the complete variable domain is DSGVTQTPKHLITATGQRVTLRCSPRSGDLSVYWYQQSLDQGLQFLIQYYNGEERAKGNILERFSAQQFPDLHSELNLSSLELGDSALYFCASSVGAGVNSYEQYFGPGTRLTVT.